One and the same sample provided the 25 T cell receptor beta chains below, sequenced in a study of T-cell memory formation after mild COVID-19. TCRdb reprocessed the 5' RACE reads via MiXCR and lists one record per CDR3 protein. The sample lists some 350,000 distinct CDR3 sequences, approximately 12% seen once, with about a fifth in the top ten. The sequencing input was PBMCs or a T cell subset sorted from them (not recorded which). The source is a man aged 18-30 years who had mild COVID-19 (a few samples of this study predate the infection). Cell type and time point are not known.

This sequence joins TRBV5-5 and TRBJ2-7; the D is unclear. Germline-derived CDR1 and CDR2 are SGHKS and YYEKEE (reference sequence). This CDR3 has 14 amino acids. V was cut by 1 base and J by 2 bases, with 10 bases left in between. CDR3 residues: CASSLRAPPYEQYV. As DNA, the CDR3 is TGTGCCAGCAGCTTGAGGGCTCCCCCCTACGAGCAGTACGTC.

This clonotype was detected only a few times. The rearrangement links TRBV20-1 to TRBJ2-5, with 8 bases fitting TRBD1. J was trimmed by 4 bases and V by 3 bases; bases with no gene match: 13. Germline V gene lookup returns CDR1 DFQATT and CDR2 SNEGSKA (reference sequence). The CDR3 runs to 16 residues. CDR3 protein: CSASEETVGQGETQYF. CDR3 in DNA: TGCAGTGCTAGTGAGGAGACCGTAGGACAGGGAGAGACCCAGTACTTC.

This clonotype has ten or more counts. V is TRBV4-1 and J is TRBJ2-3; 7 bases match TRBD2. Germline V gene lookup returns CDR1 MGHRA and CDR2 YSYEKL. The CDR3 length is 15 residues. V lost 4 bases, J lost 3 bases, and 7 bases stayed unmatched. The CDR3 protein is CASSPRGGGTDTQYF. Written as DNA, the CDR3 is TGCGCCAGCAGCCCGCGCGGCGGGGGAACAGATACGCAGTATTTT.

The chain couples TRBV6-2 or TRBV6-3 to TRBJ2-7; the match to TRBD1 covers 10 bases. The CDR3 covers 14 residues. Germline-derived CDR1 and CDR2 are MNHEY and SVGEGT. V dropped 2 bases and J dropped 7; count of bases not matched to a gene: 5. CDR3 residues: CASSYTGQGQEQYF. In nucleotides, the CDR3 is TGTGCCAGCAGTTACACGGGACAGGGGCAGGAGCAGTACTTC.

This clonotype was seen only a few times. The V gene is TRBV12-3 or TRBV12-4, the J gene TRBJ1-1; 7 nucleotides agree with TRBD1. This CDR3 is built from 12 residues. V shed 6 bases, J shed 7 bases, and the junction held 5 bases outside the gene matches. CDR3 sequence: CASSLTGDEAFF. The CDR3 nucleotides read TGTGCCAGCAGCCTCACAGGGGATGAAGCTTTCTTT.

This clonotype has at least ten counts. V gene TRBV4-1 combines with J gene TRBJ2-2; 12 bases match TRBD2. Trimming removed 4 bases from V and 4 bases from J; junction bases left unmatched: 7. CDR1 is MGHRA and CDR2 is YSYEKL in the germline V gene. The CDR3 is made up of 17 amino acids. CDR3 loop: CASSLYSSGGGTGELFF. In DNA, the CDR3 is TGCGCCAGCAGCCTATACTCTAGCGGGGGGGGCACCGGGGAGCTGTTTTTT.

This clonotype was observed many times. V and J are TRBV5-1 and TRBJ2-6, with a tentative D call TRBD1 (6 bases). The CDR3 spans 18 residues. Per germline, CDR1 SGHRS and CDR2 YFSETQ. Between the trimmed V and J ends, which lost 1 base and 0 bases, there was a span of 14 bases. The CDR3: CASSLYLTGGSGANVLTF. For the CDR3, the DNA is TGCGCCAGCAGCTTGTATCTGACAGGAGGCTCTGGGGCCAACGTCCTGACTTTC. Variable domain in full (rest from reference TRBV5-1 and TRBJ2-6): KAGVTQTPRYLIKTRGQQVTLSCSPISGHRSVSWYQQTPGQGLQFLFEYFSETQRNKGNFPGRFSGRQFSNSRSEMNVSTLELGDSALYLCASSLYLTGGSGANVLTFGAGSRLTVL.

This clonotype was seen a handful of times. The DNA for the CDR3 is TGTGCCATCGGGTTAGACGGAAGCTCCTACAATGAGCAGTTCTTC. This gives the protein CAIGLDGSSYNEQFF. The chain recombines TRBV10-3 with TRBJ2-1; D gene unclear. Germline V gene sequence: CDR1 ENHRY, CDR2 SYGVKD. V lost 8 bases and J 0 bases, leaving 14 bases between the germline ends. The CDR3 loop spans 15 amino acids.

This clonotype was counted only a few times. For the CDR3, the DNA is TGTGCCAGCAGCTCCCCCGAGGGGGACACTGAAGCTTTCTTT. Amino acid sequence: CASSSPEGDTEAFF. The chain joins TRBV7-9 to TRBJ1-1; D is possibly TRBD1 (6 bases). The V and J ends lost 4 bases and 3 bases respectively, with 12 bases between them. In germline, CDR1 is SEHNR, CDR2 FQNEAQ (reference sequence). The CDR3 sequence is 14 residues long.

This clonotype was recorded a few times. V gene TRBV20-1 combines with J gene TRBJ2-5; 12 positions agree with TRBD2. This CDR3 is built from 15 residues. The ends lost 5 bases at V and 9 bases at J; junction bases unmatched: 13. Germline V lookup: CDR1 DFQATT, CDR2 SNEGSKA (reference sequence). Written as DNA, the CDR3 is TGCAGTGCTCCTAGGACTAGCGGGGACTCGCGATCCCAGTACTTC. This encodes CSAPRTSGDSRSQYF.

This clonotype was counted between two and nine times. The chain recombines TRBV6-5 with TRBJ2-7; the D gene is possibly TRBD1 (6 bases). The V end was cut by 5 bases, the J end by 3 bases, with 14 bases between. Germline V gene sequence: CDR1 MNHEY, CDR2 SVGAGI. The CDR3 has 14 amino acids. The CDR3 coding sequence is TGTGCCAGCAGTCCCTCGACAGGAGACTACGAGCAGTACGTC. Translation: CASSPSTGDYEQYV.

The CDR3 loop is CASSWGADGNTIYF. CDR3 sequence (DNA): TGTGCCAGCAGCTGGGGGGCAGACGGAAACACCATATATTTT. The J gene is TRBJ1-3, the V gene TRBV13; TRBD1 is a possible D gene (6 bases). The CDR3 is made up of 14 amino acids. Trimming shortened V by 4 bases and J by 4 bases, and 11 bases separated the two germline ends. Germline V gene data show CDR1 as PRHDT and CDR2 as FYEKMQ (reference sequence). Using reference TRBV13 and TRBJ1-3 for the parts outside the CDR3, the full variable domain is AAGVIQSPRHLIKEKRETATLKCYPIPRHDTVYWYQQGPGQDPQFLISFYEKMQSDKGSIPDRFSAQQFSDYHSELNMSSLELGDSALYFCASSWGADGNTIYFGEGSWLTVV.

This clonotype was recorded once. V usage is TRBV4-1 and J usage is TRBJ1-3; D not certain. The CDR3 has 15 amino acids. The V gene's germline CDR1 is MGHRA and CDR2 YSYEKL. Between the trimmed V and J ends, which lost 0 bases and 8 bases, there was a span of 14 bases. DNA for the CDR3: TGCGCCAGCAGCCAAGAAGCTGGGAGCGGGGACACCATATATTTT. This sequence encodes CASSQEAGSGDTIYF.

In this sample, this clonotype turned up a few times. The genes are TRBV4-2 and TRBJ1-5; D call uncertain. CDR3 size: 18 residues. Germline values: CDR1 LGHNA, CDR2 YNFKEQ. The V end was cut by 0 bases, the J end by 0 bases, with 15 bases between. This CDR3 reads CASSQDVRVQYSNQPQHF. The CDR3 DNA sequence: TGTGCCAGCAGCCAAGATGTCCGGGTTCAATATAGCAATCAGCCCCAGCATTTT.

This clonotype has only a few counts. The chain uses TRBV7-3 and TRBJ1-1; no clear D. Germline values: CDR1 SGHTA, CDR2 FQGTGA. The V gene lost 3 bases and the J gene lost 8 bases, with 13 bases spanning the gap. The length of the CDR3 is 13 residues. The CDR3 nucleotides are TGTGCCAGCAGCTTCTTACGGCGGGAAGAAGCTTTCTTT. Its protein is CASSFLRREEAFF.

The chain uses TRBV20-1 and TRBJ2-7; tentatively, D is TRBD1 (6 bases). Germline assignment: CDR1 DFQATT and CDR2 SNEGSKA (reference sequence). V was trimmed by 2 bases and J by 6 bases, leaving 8 bases between them. The CDR3 is 11 residues long. CDR3 coding DNA: TGCAGTGCTAGATGGGGGCCCGAGCAGTACTTC. Its protein is CSARWGPEQYF.

In its sample, this clonotype was seen many times. The V gene is TRBV15, the J gene TRBJ2-5; 10 nucleotides agree with TRBD2. The CDR3 runs to 16 residues. CDR1 LNHNV and CDR2 YYDKDF come from the germline V gene (reference sequence). The V gene end was trimmed by 0 bases and the J gene end by 4 bases; junction bases not matched to a gene: 5. This CDR3 reads CATSRDLPSGGETQYF. The CDR3 DNA sequence: TGTGCCACCAGCAGAGATCTCCCTAGCGGGGGAGAGACCCAGTACTTC.

The chain has TRBV4-3 and TRBJ2-1; 9 bases match TRBD1. Trimming cost V 3 bases and J 0 bases; bases outside gene matches: 6. The germline gives CDR1 LGHNA, CDR2 YSLEER. The length of the CDR3 is 17 residues. The CDR3 DNA follows: TGCGCCAGCAGCCACTTGGGACAGGGATACTCCTACAATGAGCAGTTCTTC. It translates to CASSHLGQGYSYNEQFF.

This clonotype was seen a handful of times. V and J are TRBV6-5 and TRBJ1-2; D might be TRBD1 (6 bases). This CDR3 is built from 15 residues. Trimming cost V 2 bases and J 4 bases, with 14 bases left between them. Looked up from germline, CDR1 is MNHEY and CDR2 is SVGAGI. CDR3 loop: CASSYRADSIYGYTF. CDR3 in DNA: TGTGCCAGCAGTTACCGCGCGGACAGCATCTATGGCTACACCTTC.

This clonotype was counted between two and nine times. The chain recombines TRBV3-1 with TRBJ2-1; 10 nucleotides line up with TRBD2. V lost 3 bases, J lost 9 bases, and 11 bases stayed unmatched. In germline, CDR1 is LGHDT, CDR2 YNNKEL (reference sequence). The CDR3 is made up of 16 amino acids. The CDR3 sequence is CASSQSPSGGWGEQFF. Written as DNA, the CDR3 is TGTGCCAGCAGCCAGTCTCCTAGCGGGGGATGGGGTGAGCAGTTCTTC.

J is TRBJ1-1 and V is TRBV19; no clear D gene. This CDR3 region has 12 residues. V dropped 5 bases and J dropped 6 bases, with 10 bases sitting between them. Germline CDR1 is LNHDA and CDR2 is SQIVND (reference sequence). In nucleotides, the CDR3 is TGTGCCAGTAGTGCCGGGCGCGCTGAAGCTTTCTTT. This codes for CASSAGRAEAFF.

This clonotype came up a few times. The chain joins TRBV19 to TRBJ1-2; D is unclear. Germline V gene lookup returns CDR1 LNHDA and CDR2 SQIVND (reference sequence). Trimming stripped 4 bases from V and 7 bases from J, with 13 bases between. This CDR3 has 13 residues. CDR3 bases: TGTGCCAGTAGTAACCGGCCCCGCTTTGGCTACACCTTC. Translating gives CASSNRPRFGYTF.

Only a few counts were recorded for this clonotype. The chain carries TRBV3-1 and TRBJ2-1; a possible D gene is TRBD2 (6 bases). Germline CDR1 reads LGHDT; CDR2 reads YNNKEL (reference sequence). The V end was cut by 0 bases, the J end by 7 bases, with 13 bases between. CDR3 length: 15 amino acids. As DNA, the CDR3 is TGTGCCAGCAGCCAAGATGCGACCGGGGGTAATGAGCAGTTCTTC. Translated: CASSQDATGGNEQFF.

The rearrangement joins TRBV24-1 to TRBJ1-2; D remains unclear. With 3 bases removed from V and 4 bases from J, the gap between germline ends came to 11 bases. This CDR3 is built from 14 residues. The germline V gene has CDR1 KGHDR and CDR2 SFDVKD. CDR3 bases: TGTGCCACCAGTGATCCCGGACGGCGCTATGGCTACACCTTC. It is translated as CATSDPGRRYGYTF.

In its sample, this clonotype was seen a few times. The chain links TRBV4-1 to TRBJ2-1; 7 nucleotides match TRBD2. CDR1 MGHRA and CDR2 YSYEKL come from the germline V gene. V shed 4 bases, J shed 7 bases, and the junction held 7 bases outside the gene matches. The CDR3 totals 14 residues. CDR3 protein: CASSPRRTSNEQFF. The DNA for the CDR3 is TGCGCCAGCAGCCCCCGCCGGACTAGTAATGAGCAGTTCTTC.